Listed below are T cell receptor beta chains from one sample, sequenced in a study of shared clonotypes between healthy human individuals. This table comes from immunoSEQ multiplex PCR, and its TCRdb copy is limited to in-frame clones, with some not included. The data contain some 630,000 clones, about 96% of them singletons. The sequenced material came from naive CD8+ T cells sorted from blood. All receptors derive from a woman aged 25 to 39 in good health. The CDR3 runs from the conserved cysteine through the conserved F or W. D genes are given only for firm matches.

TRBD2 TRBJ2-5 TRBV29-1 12 CSVEFKRERGYF TGCAGCGTTGAGTTTAAGCGGGAGAGAGGGTACTTC
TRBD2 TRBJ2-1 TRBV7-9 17 CASSRRLAGVVGDEQFF TGTGCCAGCAGCCGAAGACTAGCGGGAGTGGTAGGCGATGAGCAGTTCTTC
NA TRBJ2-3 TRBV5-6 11 CASSGADTQYF TGTGCCAGCAGCGGGGCAGATACGCAGTATTTT
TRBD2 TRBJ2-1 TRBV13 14 CASSPGLAGNEQFF TGTGCCAGCAGCCCGGGACTAGCGGGGAATGAGCAGTTCTTC
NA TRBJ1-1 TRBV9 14 CASSVDGSSTEAFF TGTGCCAGCAGCGTAGATGGCAGCTCCACTGAAGCTTTCTTT
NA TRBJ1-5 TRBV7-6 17 CASIHSSARDGCQPQHF TGTGCCAGCATCCATTCTTCAGCCAGGGACGGGTGTCAGCCCCAGCATTTT
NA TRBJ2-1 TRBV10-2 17 CASSDPQGQPTYNEQFF TGCGCCAGCAGTGATCCGCAGGGCCAGCCAACTTACAATGAGCAGTTCTTC
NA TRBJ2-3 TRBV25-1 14 CASMPGQRTDTQYF TGTGCCAGCATGCCGGGACAACGAACAGATACGCAGTATTTT
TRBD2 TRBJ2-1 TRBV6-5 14 CASSFTGGYNEQFF TGTGCCAGCAGCTTTACGGGGGGGTACAATGAGCAGTTCTTC
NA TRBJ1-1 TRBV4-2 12 CASSQGDTEAFF TGTGCCAGCAGCCAAGGGGACACTGAAGCTTTCTTT